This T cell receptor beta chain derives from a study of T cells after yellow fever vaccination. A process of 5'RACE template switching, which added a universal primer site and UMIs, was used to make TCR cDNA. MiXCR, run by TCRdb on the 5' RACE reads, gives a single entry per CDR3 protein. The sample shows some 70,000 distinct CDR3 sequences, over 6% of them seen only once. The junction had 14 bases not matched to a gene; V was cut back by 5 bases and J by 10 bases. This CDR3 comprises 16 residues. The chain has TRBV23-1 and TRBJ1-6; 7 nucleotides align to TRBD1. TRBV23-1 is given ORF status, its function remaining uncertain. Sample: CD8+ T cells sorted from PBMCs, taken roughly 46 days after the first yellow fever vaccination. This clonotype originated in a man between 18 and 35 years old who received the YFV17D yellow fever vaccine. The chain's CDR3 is CASSAPWPDRRSPLHF. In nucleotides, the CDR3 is TGCGCCAGCAGTGCCCCCTGGCCGGACAGGCGGTCACCCCTCCACTTT.